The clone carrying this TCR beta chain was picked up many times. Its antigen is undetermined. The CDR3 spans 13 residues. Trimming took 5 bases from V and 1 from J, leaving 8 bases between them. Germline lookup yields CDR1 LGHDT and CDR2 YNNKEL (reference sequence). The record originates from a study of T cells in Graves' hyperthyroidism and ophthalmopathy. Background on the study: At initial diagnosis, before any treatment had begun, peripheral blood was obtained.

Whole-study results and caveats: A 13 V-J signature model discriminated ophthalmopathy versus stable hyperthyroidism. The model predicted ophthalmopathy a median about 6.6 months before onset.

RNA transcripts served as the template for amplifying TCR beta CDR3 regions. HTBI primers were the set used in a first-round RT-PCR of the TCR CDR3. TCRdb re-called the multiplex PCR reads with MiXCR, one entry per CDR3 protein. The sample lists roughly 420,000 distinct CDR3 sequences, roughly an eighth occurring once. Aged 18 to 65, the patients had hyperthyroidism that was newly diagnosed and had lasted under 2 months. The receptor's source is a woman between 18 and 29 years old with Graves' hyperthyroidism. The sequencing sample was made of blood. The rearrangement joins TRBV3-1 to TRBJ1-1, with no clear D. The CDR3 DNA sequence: TGTGCCAGCAGCGCAACAAGGAACACTGAAGCTTTCTTT. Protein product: CASSATRNTEAFF.